This TCR beta chain was sequenced in a study of beta chain features in type 1 diabetes. As for the study in general: Summed over all samples, the examined sorted cells came to 85 million to 140 million. Regarding the study as a whole: Insertion counts at VDJ junctions were lower in type 1 diabetes patients, who also showed more deletions there. The naive, central memory and Treg TCRB repertoires showed an apparent similarity that was greater among patients than among healthy donors.

Regarding this clone: Its matching antigen is unknown.

Central memory, naive, regulatory and stem cell-like memory CD4+ cells were sorted by CD45RO/CCR7/CD25/CD127/CD95/CD27. Sequenced material consisted of expressed TCRB transcripts (all of the isolated RNA was reverse transcribed). Produced via immunoSEQ multiplex PCR; TCRdb's table is partial and in-frame only. The table lists 35,000 to 50,000 clones, about 50% of them singletons. The CDR3 extends over 14 amino acids. Germline CDR1 reads SEHNR; CDR2 reads FQNEAQ (reference sequence). V gave up 5 bases and J gave up 4 bases, with 11 bases separating them. This clonotype originated in a woman aged 30 to 39 in good health. The V gene is TRBV7-9, the J gene TRBJ2-2; weak D call: TRBD1 (6 bases). Material: stem cell memory CD4+ T cells from blood. The CDR3 coding sequence is TGTGCCAGCAGCCCAGGGGTAGCCACCGGGGAGCTGTTTTTT. It codes for CASSPGVATGELFF.